The entry below describes one T cell receptor (beta chain). Antigen: not known. The data originate from a study of cytomegalovirus exposure and HLA in healthy donors. Findings and limits, study-wide: The likely origin of a cluster of highly shared sequence variants was a sequencing artifact.

Primers: 60 Vbeta forward and 13 Jbeta reverse. Sequencing used immunoSEQ multiplex PCR; TCRdb keeps in-frame clones, though not all of them. The top ten hold over 1.1% of the sample, which has about 150,000 clones, about 72% seen once. This CDR3 is built from 18 residues. V lost 1 base, J lost 3 bases, and 19 bases lay in between. Per germline, CDR1 SGHAT and CDR2 FQNNGV. The chain employs TRBV11-2 and TRBJ1-5, with a tentative D call TRBD1 (6 bases). The sequencing sample was made of PBMCs. This clonotype originated in a male donor in good health and CMV-seronegative. CDR3 DNA: TGTGCCAGCAGCTTAGTTGGGGGCGGCAGTTATATCAATCAGCCCCAGCATTTT. Translating it yields CASSLVGGGSYINQPQHF.